The 12 T cell receptor beta chains in this list originate from one sample, sequenced in a study of T cells in Graves' hyperthyroidism and ophthalmopathy. Regions amplified from RNA transcripts were the TCR beta CDR3 regions. Researchers ran a first-round RT-PCR on the TCR CDR3 using the HTBI primer set. MiXCR, applied by TCRdb to the multiplex PCR reads, yields one record per CDR3 protein. The table records 300,000 to 400,000 distinct CDR3 sequences, approximately 13% of them present only once. What was sequenced was blood. The receptors were sampled from a woman younger than 35 with Graves' hyperthyroidism.

The rearrangement joins TRBV6-1 to TRBJ1-5, with D uncertain. The CDR3 has 13 amino acids. Trimming removed 11 bases from V and 4 bases from J, with 15 bases in between. In germline, CDR1 is MNHNS, CDR2 SASEGT. The DNA of the CDR3 is TGTGCCGCGTCCGTAACCCTGAATCAGCCCCAGCATTTT. This encodes CAASVTLNQPQHF.

The table lists this clonotype with many counts. The chain uses TRBV15 and TRBJ1-2; D is uncertain. Trimming took off 0 bases at V and 4 bases at J, with 18 bases between the two ends. This CDR3 comprises 17 residues. Germline CDR1 LNHNV, CDR2 YYDKDF (reference sequence). The CDR3, as DNA: TGTGCCACCAGCAGAGATAACGTCGTCGGTCCGTTCTATGGCTACACCTTC. Translated, it gives CATSRDNVVGPFYGYTF.

This clonotype was observed at least ten times. The chain combines TRBV30 with TRBJ2-5; TRBD1 agrees at 8 bases. The CDR3 covers 12 residues. Trimming at V came to 6 bases and at J to 4 bases, leaving 4 bases not matched to a gene. Per the germline V gene, CDR1 is GTSNPN and CDR2 is SVGIG (reference sequence). The CDR3 DNA reads TGTGCCTGCGCAGGGGGCGGAGAGACCCAGTACTTC. This gives the protein CACAGGGETQYF. The whole variable domain, remainder taken from reference TRBV30 and TRBJ2-5, is SQTIHQWPATLVQPVGSPLSLECTVEGTSNPNLYWYRQAAGRGLQLLFYSVGIGQISSEVPQNLSASRPQDRQFILSSKKLLLSDSGFYLCACAGGGETQYFGPGTRLLVL.

This clonotype was observed at least ten times. The chain has TRBV6-1 and TRBJ1-3, with D possibly being TRBD1 (5 bases). Germline CDR1 and CDR2: MNHNS and SASEGT. The germline V and J ends were trimmed by 10 bases and 2 bases, with 15 bases remaining between them. The CDR3 covers 14 residues. CDR3 nucleotide sequence: TGTGCCACCGCCCGGGGGGTCGCTGGAAACACCATATATTTT. Amino acid sequence: CATARGVAGNTIYF.

This clonotype was recorded a few times. A much larger clone lies a single base off, so this may be a read error. V is TRBV11-3 and J is TRBJ1-1; D is perhaps TRBD1 (5 bases). Germline V gene data show CDR1 as SGHNT and CDR2 as YENEEA. The CDR3 covers 13 residues. The CDR3 region is CAGSSSRGNEAFF. The CDR3 coding sequence is TGTGCCGGCAGCTCGAGTCGGGGGAACGAAGCTTTCTTT. Together with reference TRBV11-3 and TRBJ1-1, the CDR3 gives the full variable domain: EAGVVQSPRYKIIEKKQPVAFWCNPISGHNTLYWYLQNLGQGPELLIRYENEEAVDDSQLPKDRFSAERLKGVDSTLKIQPAELGDSAVYLCAGSSSRGNEAFFGQGTRLTVV.

This clonotype was detected only a few times. This chain uses TRBV5-1 with TRBJ2-7; weak D call: TRBD2 (6 bases). CDR1 SGHRS and CDR2 YFSETQ come from the germline V gene. Trimming left V 0 bases short and J 0 bases short, with 10 bases between. This CDR3 is 15 amino acids long. Here the CDR3 reads CASSLDRTTSYEQYF. The CDR3 DNA reads TGCGCCAGCAGCTTGGACCGGACTACCTCCTACGAGCAGTACTTC.

The sample holds many counts of this clonotype. The J gene is TRBJ2-2, the V gene TRBV6-2 or TRBV6-3; 12 bases line up with TRBD2. Germline V gene data show CDR1 as MNHEY and CDR2 as SVGEGT. With V trimmed by 4 bases and J by 2 bases, 8 bases remained unmatched. CDR3 size: 18 residues. The CDR3, as DNA: TGTGCCAGCAGTTCCCTAATTGGACTAGCGGGAAACACCGGGGAGCTGTTTTTT. It yields the protein CASSSLIGLAGNTGELFF.

This clonotype was detected many times. This chain uses TRBV12-3 or TRBV12-4 with TRBJ2-2; the D is unclear. CDR3 length: 13 residues. The V and J ends lost 3 bases and 5 bases respectively, with 7 bases between them. The CDR3 here is CASSLRQTGELFF. The DNA for the CDR3 is TGTGCCAGCAGTTTGAGGCAAACCGGGGAGCTGTTTTTT.

This clonotype was recorded many times. J is TRBJ1-5 and V is TRBV19; D might be TRBD1 (6 bases). The CDR3 spans 16 residues. The V gene lost 4 bases and the J gene lost 1 base, with 14 bases spanning the gap. Germline V lookup: CDR1 LNHDA, CDR2 SQIVND (reference sequence). CDR3 nucleotides: TGTGCCAGTAGTAAGGGGACTGACAGGAGCAATCAGCCCCAGCATTTT. Translating gives CASSKGTDRSNQPQHF.

This clonotype was seen at least ten times. This chain uses TRBV29-1 with TRBJ2-1; 8 bases map to TRBD2. Germline CDR1 is SQVTM and CDR2 is ANQGSEA. J was trimmed by 5 bases and V by 4 bases; bases with no gene match: 10. The CDR3 has 15 residues. In nucleotides, the CDR3 is TGCAGCGTTGCTTATTTGGAGCGGGGGAACAATGAGCAGTTCTTC. Amino acids: CSVAYLERGNNEQFF.

This clonotype has at least ten counts. The chain uses TRBV7-9 and TRBJ1-1; D is unresolved. V shed 4 bases and J shed 1 base, with 10 bases lying between them. The CDR3 sequence is 14 residues long. CDR1 and CDR2 from the germline V gene are SEHNR and FQNEAQ (reference sequence). The CDR3 protein is CASSSQLTNTEAFF. DNA of the CDR3: TGTGCCAGCAGCTCACAACTGACGAACACTGAAGCTTTCTTT.

This clonotype was seen at least ten times. The V gene is TRBV5-6, the J gene TRBJ1-5; D is unresolved. The V end was cut by 4 bases, the J end by 6 bases, with 17 bases between. The CDR3 covers 15 residues. Looked up from germline, CDR1 is SGHDT and CDR2 is YYEEEE. Here the CDR3 reads CASSARGIYSQPQHF. DNA of the CDR3: TGTGCCAGCAGCGCACGAGGGATTTACAGTCAGCCCCAGCATTTT.